This T cell receptor (beta chain) was observed in a study of control samples from healthy donors and cancer patients. CDR3 length: 14 residues. Germline lookup yields CDR1 MDHEN and CDR2 SYDVKM. Trimming took 3 bases from V and 0 from J, leaving 9 bases between them. TCRdb's table, derived via immunoSEQ multiplex PCR, lists solely in-frame clones and lacks some. The sample gives around 100,000 clones, almost 90% of which show up once; 12% to 15% is in the top ten. This TCR was recovered from a man younger than 45 in good health. Specimen: blood. The chain links TRBV28 to TRBJ2-7; no reliable D call. DNA of the CDR3: TGTGCCAGCAGTTTTGGGGTAAGCTCCTACGAGCAGTACTTC. Its protein product is CASSFGVSSYEQYF.